The entry below describes one TCR beta chain. The target antigen is unknown. The record originates from a study of T cell responses to AZD1222 COVID-19 vaccine. General study results and limits: Vaccination with two AZD1222 doses was followed by a rise in Spike-specific TCR breadth and depth. Donor demographics were predominantly white British with a female majority; clonal diversity may be underestimated. Close to half of all spike-specific TCRs reportedly target regions of the variants that are unmutated.

The repertoire was sequenced with immunoSEQ multiplex PCR; TCRdb's copy has only in-frame clones and lacks some. The sample includes about 140,000 clones, approximately 90% of them seen just once. Samples with a second dose at about 4 or about 12 weeks were pooled together. The CDR3 length is 16 residues. V was clipped by 3 bases and J by 3 bases, with 14 bases between them. Germline CDR1 MNHNS, CDR2 SASEGT. The chain couples TRBV6-1 to TRBJ1-4, with D possibly TRBD1 on 6 matching bases. This TCR was sampled from an adult who received the AZD1222 COVID-19 vaccine. The input for sequencing was peripheral blood, taken 28 days after the second AZD1222 dose. The CDR3: CASSDPGALPNEKLFF. CDR3 DNA sequence: TGTGCCAGCAGTGATCCGGGGGCTCTACCTAATGAAAAACTGTTTTTT.